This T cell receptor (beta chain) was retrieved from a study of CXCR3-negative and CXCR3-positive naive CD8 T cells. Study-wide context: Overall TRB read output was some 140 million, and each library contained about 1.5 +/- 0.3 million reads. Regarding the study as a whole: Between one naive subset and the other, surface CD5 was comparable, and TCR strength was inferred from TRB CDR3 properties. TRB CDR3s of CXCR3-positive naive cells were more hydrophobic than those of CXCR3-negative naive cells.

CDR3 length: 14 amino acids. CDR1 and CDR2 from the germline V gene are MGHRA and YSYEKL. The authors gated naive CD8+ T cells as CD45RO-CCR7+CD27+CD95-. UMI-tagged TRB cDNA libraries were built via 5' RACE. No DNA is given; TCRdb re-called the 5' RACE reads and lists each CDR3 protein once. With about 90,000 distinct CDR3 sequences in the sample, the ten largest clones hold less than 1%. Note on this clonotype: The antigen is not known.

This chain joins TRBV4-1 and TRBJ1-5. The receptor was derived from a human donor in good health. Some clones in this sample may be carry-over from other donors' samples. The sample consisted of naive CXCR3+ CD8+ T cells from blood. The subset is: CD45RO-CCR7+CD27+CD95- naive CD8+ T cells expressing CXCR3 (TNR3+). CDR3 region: CASSQGSANQPQHF.